Below, 31 T cell receptor beta chains from the same sample are listed, as sequenced in a study of cytomegalovirus exposure and HLA in healthy donors (dated by TCRdb to 2017 to 2019). To prepare the library, the immunoSEQ multiplex PCR assay was applied. For the multiplex PCR, a mixture combining 60 forward primers for TCR Vbeta segments and 13 reverse primers for TCR Jbeta segments was used. TCRdb obtained this table from immuneACCESS and retained in-frame rearrangements with V and J assigned. These tables miss some clones; where compared with another copy, unresolved V genes account for less than half of the shortfall, and the remainder is unexplained. For this sample there are 160,000 or so clones; around 74% appear just once. The ten largest clonotypes hold roughly 1.5% of the sample. Sequencing used PBMCs. The source is a woman aged 30 to 39 in good health and CMV-seronegative.

The chain combines TRBV5-4 with TRBJ2-7; 12 bases are shared with TRBD2. CDR3 size: 14 residues. Germline assignment: CDR1 SGHNT and CDR2 YYREEE (reference sequence). Losses at the gene ends were 2 bases for V and 4 bases for J; bases not matched to a gene: 1. The CDR3 here is CASSLLAGGYEQYF. In nucleotides, the CDR3 is TGTGCCAGCAGCTTACTAGCGGGGGGATACGAGCAGTACTTC.

This clone has just a few counts. The chain uses TRBV2 and TRBJ2-3; 7 bases are a match to TRBD1. CDR3 length equals 17 residues. The ends lost 5 bases at V and 2 bases at J; junction bases unmatched: 13. The germline V gene has CDR1 SNHLY and CDR2 FYNNEI. The CDR3 bases are TGTGCCAGCAGTTCTTCCTCGAGGGGGCGAGTCACAGATACGCAGTATTTT. Protein product: CASSSSSRGRVTDTQYF.

The rearrangement links TRBV5-1 to TRBJ2-5, with 7 bases matching TRBD2. Germline V gene data show CDR1 as SGHRS and CDR2 as YFSETQ. This CDR3 has 13 amino acids. J was trimmed by 5 bases and V by 6 bases; bases with no gene match: 7. CDR3 in DNA: TGCGCCAGCACAACGGGGGGAACGGAGACCCAGTACTTC. Its protein is CASTTGGTETQYF.

The chain employs TRBV28 and TRBJ1-2, with D possibly matching TRBD1 (5 bases). There are 13 residues in the CDR3. The germline CDR1 and CDR2 sequences are MDHEN and SYDVKM. The V and J ends lost 8 bases and 7 bases respectively, with 17 bases between them. This CDR3 reads CASDTGPGPGYTF. CDR3 DNA sequence: TGTGCCAGCGATACAGGACCGGGCCCTGGCTACACCTTC.

The rearrangement links TRBV29-1 to TRBJ2-2, with D perhaps matching TRBD2 (7 bases). Germline CDR1 and CDR2: SQVTM and ANQGSEA. This CDR3 spans 15 amino acids. V dropped 3 bases and J dropped 4 bases, with 15 bases sitting between them. CDR3: CSVERGGPGTGELFF. The CDR3 nucleotides read TGCAGCGTTGAGAGGGGGGGTCCGGGCACCGGGGAGCTGTTTTTT.

The chain carries TRBV19 and TRBJ2-7, with D perhaps TRBD1 (6 bases). V dropped 8 bases and J dropped 4 bases, with 15 bases sitting between them. CDR1 and CDR2 (germline): LNHDA, SQIVND (reference sequence). This CDR3 comprises 13 residues. The CDR3 bases are TGTGCCAGTTCCGGGACATCCCATTACGAGCAGTACTTC. The encoded protein is CASSGTSHYEQYF. Combining the CDR3 with reference TRBV19 and TRBJ2-7 gives the whole variable domain DGGITQSPKYLFRKEGQNVTLSCEQNLNHDAMYWYRQDPGQGLRLIYYSQIVNDFQKGDIAEGYSVSREKKESFPLTVTSAQKNPTAFYLCASSGTSHYEQYFGPGTRLTVT.

This clone appeared a few times. This rearrangement joins TRBV9 to TRBJ2-1; D may be TRBD1 (5 bases). The CDR3 length is 15 residues. Germline lookup yields CDR1 SGDLS and CDR2 YYNGEE. Deletions cut 1 base from V and 2 bases from J, with 10 bases between. CDR3 bases: TGTGCCAGCAGCGTACAACAGGCCGCCTACAATGAGCAGTTCTTC. This gives the protein CASSVQQAAYNEQFF.

This clone appeared once. J is TRBJ2-7 and V is TRBV6-5, with a possible D match to TRBD1 (6 bases). Germline CDR1 is MNHEY and CDR2 is SVGAGI. The CDR3 runs 14 residues. V gave up 6 bases and J gave up 1 base, with 13 bases separating them. The CDR3 reads CASRQGQQSYEQYF. The CDR3 nucleotides read TGTGCCAGCAGACAGGGCCAGCAATCCTACGAGCAGTACTTC.

The chain joins TRBV30 to TRBJ1-6; 8 bases are shared with TRBD1. The CDR3 length is 14 residues. CDR1 and CDR2 from the germline V gene are GTSNPN and SVGIG (reference sequence). With V trimmed by 7 bases and J by 7 bases, 9 bases remained unmatched. CDR3 region: CAYSGTGLNSPLHF. CDR3 coding DNA: TGTGCCTACTCGGGGACAGGCCTCAATTCACCCCTCCACTTT.

The chain is built from TRBV7-2 and TRBJ2-1; 11 nucleotides align to TRBD2. Germline values: CDR1 SGHTA, CDR2 FQGNSA. V shed 2 bases and J 7 bases; nucleotides not matched to a gene: 1. This CDR3 is built from 14 residues. The chain's CDR3 is CASSLRLAGNEQFF. CDR3 nucleotides: TGTGCCAGCAGCTTACGACTAGCGGGGAATGAGCAGTTCTTC.

The chain carries TRBV19 and TRBJ2-7, with D tentatively TRBD1 (6 bases). Trimming took off 9 bases at V and 3 bases at J, with 15 bases between the two ends. Germline V gene data show CDR1 as LNHDA and CDR2 as SQIVND (reference sequence). CDR3 length: 13 residues. CDR3 protein: CASATGRGYEQYF. The CDR3 nucleotides read TGTGCCAGCGCAACAGGGCGCGGCTACGAGCAGTACTTC.

The chain couples TRBV5-5 to TRBJ1-5, with D unclear. The CDR3 runs 13 residues. Germline V gene data show CDR1 as SGHKS and CDR2 as YYEKEE (reference sequence). V was trimmed by 4 bases and J by 3 bases, leaving 8 bases between them. This CDR3 reads CASSRGPNQPQHF. In nucleotides, the CDR3 is TGTGCCAGCAGCCGGGGTCCCAATCAGCCCCAGCATTTT.

This clone has only one observation. This chain uses TRBV5-1 with TRBJ1-1, with D possibly TRBD1 on 6 matching bases. The CDR3 extends over 16 amino acids. Germline V gene data show CDR1 as SGHRS and CDR2 as YFSETQ. The V end lost 3 bases, the J end lost 4 bases, and 19 bases lay between the germline ends. CDR3 residues: CASSYGGGAVLTEAFF. In DNA, the CDR3 is TGCGCCAGCAGCTACGGCGGGGGCGCTGTGCTCACTGAAGCTTTCTTT.

This chain uses TRBV19 with TRBJ1-5; D is possibly TRBD1 (5 bases). Germline V CDR1 and CDR2: LNHDA, SQIVND (reference sequence). The CDR3 sequence is 14 residues long. The V end was cut by 5 bases, the J end by 4 bases, with 12 bases between. CDR3 sequence reads: CASSFPGWNQPQHF. The CDR3, as DNA: TGTGCCAGTAGTTTTCCAGGGTGGAATCAGCCCCAGCATTTT.

The V and J genes are TRBV5-1 and TRBJ2-1; D is possibly TRBD2 (5 bases). There are 15 residues in the CDR3. With 0 bases removed from V and 8 bases from J, the gap between germline ends came to 15 bases. Per the germline V gene, CDR1 is SGHRS and CDR2 is YFSETQ. The CDR3 loop is CASSLAGGRADEQFF. For the CDR3, the DNA is TGCGCCAGCAGCTTGGCTGGCGGACGAGCGGATGAGCAGTTCTTC. Variable domain in full (rest from reference TRBV5-1 and TRBJ2-1): KAGVTQTPRYLIKTRGQQVTLSCSPISGHRSVSWYQQTPGQGLQFLFEYFSETQRNKGNFPGRFSGRQFSNSRSEMNVSTLELGDSALYLCASSLAGGRADEQFFGPGTRLTVL.

The rearrangement uses TRBV2 and TRBJ1-5; 8 bases align to TRBD1. After removal of 2 bases from V and 2 bases from J, the junction contained 5 bases not matched to a gene. The CDR3 is made up of 16 amino acids. The germline CDR1 and CDR2 sequences are SNHLY and FYNNEI. The DNA of the CDR3 is TGTGCCAGCAGTGAACGGCCAGGGGGCGGCAATCAGCCCCAGCATTTT. Its translation: CASSERPGGGNQPQHF.

The chain employs TRBV28 and TRBJ1-2; 7 nucleotides align to TRBD1. V shed 6 bases, J shed 0 bases, and the junction held 4 bases outside the gene matches. Germline V CDR1 and CDR2: MDHEN, SYDVKM. The CDR3 totals 14 residues. CDR3 protein: CASRVGGANYGYTF. The CDR3 bases are TGTGCCAGCAGAGTAGGGGGCGCTAACTATGGCTACACCTTC.

This rearrangement joins TRBV5-1 to TRBJ2-1; TRBD2 aligns across 16 bases. CDR1 and CDR2 (germline): SGHRS, YFSETQ. The CDR3 length is 16 residues. J was trimmed by 2 bases and V by 6 bases; bases with no gene match: 2. As DNA, the CDR3 is TGCGCCAGCAAGGGACTAGCGGGGGGGCCCTACAATGAGCAGTTCTTC. It translates to CASKGLAGGPYNEQFF.

This clone was recorded only once. The chain is built from TRBV2 and TRBJ2-7, with a tentative D call TRBD2 (5 bases). Germline V gene lookup returns CDR1 SNHLY and CDR2 FYNNEI. The CDR3 sequence is 13 residues long. The V and J ends lost 7 bases and 3 bases respectively, with 13 bases between them. CDR3 region: CASKRTGFYEQYF. As DNA, the CDR3 is TGTGCCAGCAAGAGGACTGGATTCTACGAGCAGTACTTC. Complete variable domain (other parts from reference TRBV2 and TRBJ2-7): EPEVTQTPSHQVTQMGQEVILRCVPISNHLYFYWYRQILGQKVEFLVSFYNNEISEKSEIFDDQFSVERPDGSNFTLKIRSTKLEDSAMYFCASKRTGFYEQYFGPGTRLTVT.

The chain employs TRBV4-1 and TRBJ2-3; TRBD2 aligns across 9 bases. The CDR3 extends over 18 amino acids. Germline V gene sequence: CDR1 MGHRA, CDR2 YSYEKL. The V gene end was trimmed by 1 base and the J gene end by 1 base; junction bases not matched to a gene: 9. This chain's CDR3 is CASSQGAIGLARTDTQYF. DNA for the CDR3: TGCGCCAGCAGCCAAGGGGCAATAGGACTAGCGCGCACAGATACGCAGTATTTT.

The chain recombines TRBV11-2 with TRBJ2-6, with D possibly being TRBD2 (6 bases). Germline V gene lookup returns CDR1 SGHAT and CDR2 FQNNGV. Deletions cut 10 bases from V and 4 bases from J, with 17 bases between. The CDR3 consists of 15 residues. The CDR3 here is CAIIFPGRGANVLTF. DNA of the CDR3: TGTGCCATCATCTTTCCGGGGAGGGGGGCCAACGTCCTGACTTTC.

V is TRBV12-5 and J is TRBJ2-7, with D perhaps matching TRBD1 (6 bases). Germline values: CDR1 LGHNT, CDR2 FRNRAP. The CDR3 sequence is 16 residues long. The V gene lost 0 bases and the J gene lost 1 base, with 13 bases spanning the gap. In nucleotides, the CDR3 is TGTGCTAGTGGTTTGGTAGTCGGGACACGATCCTACGAGCAGTACTTC. Protein product: CASGLVVGTRSYEQYF.

The chain employs TRBV5-4 and TRBJ2-3; D not certain. This CDR3 is built from 15 residues. The germline V gene has CDR1 SGHNT and CDR2 YYREEE (reference sequence). Trimming left V 0 bases short and J 1 base short, with 9 bases between. CDR3 coding DNA: TGTGCCAGCAGCTTGGGGTTACTCGGCACAGATACGCAGTATTTT. The encoded protein is CASSLGLLGTDTQYF.

The rearrangement uses TRBV5-6 and TRBJ1-5, with D unclear. The germline V gene has CDR1 SGHDT and CDR2 YYEEEE. The CDR3 spans 14 residues. V was clipped by 5 bases and J by 1 base, with 10 bases between them. In DNA, the CDR3 is TGTGCCAGCAGGGCAGGACTCAGCAATCAGCCCCAGCATTTT. Translation: CASRAGLSNQPQHF.

The CDR3 bases are TGTGCCAGCAGTTTTCAGGGGGGAGGAAACACCATATATTTT. Amino acids: CASSFQGGGNTIYF. The chain is built from TRBV5-4 and TRBJ1-3; 7 nucleotides align to TRBD1. This CDR3 comprises 14 residues. Germline CDR1 and CDR2: SGHNT and YYREEE (reference sequence). Trimming cost V 5 bases and J 4 bases; bases outside gene matches: 6.

The V and J genes are TRBV7-9 and TRBJ1-1; 7 bases match TRBD1. V was clipped by 5 bases and J by 4 bases; unmatched bases: 10. This CDR3 comprises 15 residues. Germline V gene lookup returns CDR1 SEHNR and CDR2 FQNEAQ (reference sequence). The CDR3 sequence: CASSPSGGRGTEAFF. The CDR3 region has the DNA TGTGCCAGCAGCCCTTCAGGGGGGCGCGGCACTGAAGCTTTCTTT.

The chain recombines TRBV6-6 with TRBJ1-6, with D unresolved. The CDR3 totals 14 residues. Looked up from germline, CDR1 is MNHNY and CDR2 is SVGAGI (reference sequence). V was clipped by 6 bases and J by 10 bases, with 16 bases between them. CDR3 sequence reads: CASRPGLSYSPLHF. The DNA for the CDR3 is TGTGCCAGCAGACCCGGGTTAAGTTACTCACCCCTCCACTTT.

The CDR3 nucleotides are TGTGCCTGGCAAGGGAGTTTCACTGGAAACACCATATATTTT. Residues: CAWQGSFTGNTIYF. The rearrangement uses TRBV30 and TRBJ1-3; D is unclear. The CDR3 covers 14 residues. The ends were cut back, 5 bases at V and 2 bases at J, with 13 bases in the middle. Germline V lookup: CDR1 GTSNPN, CDR2 SVGIG (reference sequence).

This clone has only a few counts. The chain joins TRBV4-1 to TRBJ1-5; D is uncertain. The CDR3 runs 13 residues. V was shortened by 4 bases and J by 4 bases, with 8 bases between the two germline ends. Per the germline V gene, CDR1 is MGHRA and CDR2 is YSYEKL. This CDR3 reads CASSPWANQPQHF. CDR3 coding DNA: TGCGCCAGCAGCCCTTGGGCGAATCAGCCCCAGCATTTT.

In its sample, this clone was seen a few times. Sequence at one end of the junction differs from germline and may be a read error. The chain is built from TRBV7-9 and TRBJ1-1; 7 bases map to TRBD1. Germline V gene sequence: CDR1 SEHNR, CDR2 FQNEAQ (reference sequence). CDR3 size: 16 residues. CDR3 protein: CSSSLAGTGANTEAFF. In nucleotides, the CDR3 is TGTTCCAGCAGCTTAGCGGGAACAGGGGCCAACACTGAAGCTTTCTTT.

This chain joins TRBV30 and TRBJ2-7; 7 positions match TRBD1. V lost 0 bases and J lost 1; bases outside the gene matches: 9. Germline V gene sequence: CDR1 GTSNPN, CDR2 SVGIG (reference sequence). The CDR3 has 16 amino acids. The CDR3 nucleotides read TGTGCCTGGAGTGTACACAGGACAGGAGTATCCTACGAGCAGTACTTC. It specifies CAWSVHRTGVSYEQYF.